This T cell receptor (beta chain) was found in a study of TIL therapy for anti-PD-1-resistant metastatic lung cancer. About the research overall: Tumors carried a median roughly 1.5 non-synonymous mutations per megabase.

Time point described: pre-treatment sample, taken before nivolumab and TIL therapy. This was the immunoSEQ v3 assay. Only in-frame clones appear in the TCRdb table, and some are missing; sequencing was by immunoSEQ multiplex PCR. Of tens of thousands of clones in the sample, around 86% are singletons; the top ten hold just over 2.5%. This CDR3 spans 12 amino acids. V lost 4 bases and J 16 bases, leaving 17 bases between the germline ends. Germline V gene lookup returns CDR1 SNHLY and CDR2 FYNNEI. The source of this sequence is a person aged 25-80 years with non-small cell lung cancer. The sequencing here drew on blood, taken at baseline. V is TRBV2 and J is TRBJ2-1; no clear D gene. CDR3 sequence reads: CASSVPQVSGFF. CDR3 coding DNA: TGTGCCAGCAGTGTTCCGCAGGTGTCTGGATTCTTC.